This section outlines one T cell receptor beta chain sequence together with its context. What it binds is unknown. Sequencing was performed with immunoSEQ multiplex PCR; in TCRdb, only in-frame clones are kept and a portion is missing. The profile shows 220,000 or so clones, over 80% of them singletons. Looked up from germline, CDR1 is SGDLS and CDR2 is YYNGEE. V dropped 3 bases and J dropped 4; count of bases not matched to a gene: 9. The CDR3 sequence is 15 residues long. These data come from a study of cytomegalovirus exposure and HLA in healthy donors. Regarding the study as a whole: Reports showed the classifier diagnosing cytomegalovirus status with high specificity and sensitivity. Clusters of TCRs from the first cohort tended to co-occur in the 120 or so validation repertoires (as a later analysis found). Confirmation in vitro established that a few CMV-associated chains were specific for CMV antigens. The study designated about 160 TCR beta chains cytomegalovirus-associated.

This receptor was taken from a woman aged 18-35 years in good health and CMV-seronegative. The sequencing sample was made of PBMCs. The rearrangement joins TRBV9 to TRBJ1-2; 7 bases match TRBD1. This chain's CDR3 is CASSALDRTLYGYTF. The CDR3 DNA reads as TGTGCCAGCAGCGCATTGGACAGGACCCTCTATGGCTACACCTTC.